This TCR beta chain was obtained from a study of OX40 agonist ivuxolimab in advanced cancers. General notes on the study: The costimulatory receptor OX40 (CD134) was targeted by ivuxolimab, a fully human IgG2 agonistic monoclonal antibody. Intravenous ivuxolimab was administered to patients every 2 weeks at six dose levels: 0.01, 0.1, 0.3, 1.5, 3 and 10 mg/kg. The dose-escalation cohort was 82.7% male with a mean age of around 62 years, ranging from about 23 to 85. Patients were allowed to have had prior anti-PD-1, anti-PD-L1 or anti-CTLA-4 therapy, and less than 45% of the dose-escalation patients had previously received checkpoint inhibitors. The paper covers the monotherapy dose-escalation part of the phase I ivuxolimab trial, which included N ≈ 52 patients. Of the approximately 50 dose-escalation patients, hepatocellular carcinoma was present in approximately 20, melanoma in approximately 15, renal cell carcinoma in 9 and head and neck cancer in 9. The point of sequencing TCRbeta in the periphery was to test whether ivuxolimab changed TCR sequence diversity and drove clonal T-cell expansion. Partial responses occurred in three dose-escalation patients, of whom one had hepatocellular carcinoma and two had cutaneous melanoma. Findings and caveats that apply to the study as a whole: The antigen specificity of the clonally expanded peripheral T cells was not determined. At doses of 0.1 to 3.0 mg/kg, clonal expansion of both CD4+ and CD8+ blood T cells was observed from baseline to week 6. After ivuxolimab, CD8+ T cells had more expanded clones than CD4+ T cells on average. In partial responders in the 0.1-3.0 mg/kg groups, normalized peripheral clonal expansion was found to be among the lowest, especially among CD8+ T cells. Low levels of normalized T-cell clonal expansion were also seen in some patients who did not respond.

The trial excluded patients who had a history of autoimmune disease or were on systemic immunosuppression. Peripheral blood for TCR sequencing was collected from all dose cohorts at baseline, on cycle 4 day 1, and on cycle 7 day 1. Samples were obtained from an open-label, multicenter, first-in-human phase I dose-escalation trial of ivuxolimab. Adults with locally advanced or metastatic melanoma, renal cell, hepatocellular, or head and neck squamous cell carcinoma were enrolled in the trial. CD4+ and CD8+ T cells were sorted separately from peripheral blood before TCR sequencing. As to this clone: The specificity of this receptor is unknown. No qualities accompany the bases; no much larger clone lies one base away.

Genomic DNA was extracted from sorted cells for sequencing of the TCRbeta CDR3 region. The immunoSEQ Assay was used to sequence the TCRbeta CDR3 regions. TCRdb stores this immuneACCESS table with in-frame sequences only. Part of the clones is absent; in the studies checked, under half of the shortfall reflects unresolved V genes, and no reason is known for the rest. For this sample the table gives some 64,000 clones, of which around 88% were detected only once. The top ten constitute over 0.6% of the sample. CDR1 and CDR2 are drawn from the germline V gene: SGHRS, YFSETQ. The CDR3 measures 14 amino acids from cysteine to phenylalanine. The entry retains the CDR3 DNA only, 42 bases that are in frame from base 1. V lost 8 bases and J lost 0 bases, and the count of bases not matched to a germline gene is 6.

This clonotype was sampled from an adult with an advanced solid tumor such as melanoma, head and neck, liver or kidney cancer. The chain uses TRBV5-1 and TRBJ2-3; 7 junctional bases match TRBD2. This sample comprised CD4+ or CD8+ T cells sorted from blood, obtained in a trial of the OX40 agonist ivuxolimab. The nucleotide sequence reads as follows: TGCGCCAGTTCTAGCGGCCAAAGCACAGATACGCAGTATTTT. The resulting protein is CASSSGQSTDTQYF.